One and the same sample provided the 10 T cell receptor beta chains below, sequenced in a study of identical twins. Each CDR3 protein gets one entry after TCRdb re-called the 5' RACE reads with MiXCR. This sample has approximately 590,000 distinct CDR3 sequences; approximately 9.6% occur once, and the top ten carry around 3.2%. Separately, the same data were catalogued under a study of yellow fever vaccine responses in identical twins.

Sequences were obtained from PBMCs. The receptors come from a young woman in good health.

This clonotype was seen more than once but under ten times. This sequence joins TRBV4-2 and TRBJ2-5; the D gene is possibly TRBD2 (6 bases). Germline CDR1 LGHNA, CDR2 YNFKEQ. Between the trimmed V and J ends, which lost 1 base and 0 bases, there was a span of 15 bases. The CDR3 loop spans 17 amino acids. CDR3 sequence (DNA): TGTGCCAGCAGCCAAGGAACGCGCGGGACGGACCAAGAGACCCAGTACTTC. Residues: CASSQGTRGTDQETQYF.

Many counts were recorded for this clonotype. The V call is TRBV20-1, the J call TRBJ1-1; D is possibly TRBD1 (5 bases). This CDR3 region has 14 residues. Germline-derived CDR1 and CDR2 are DFQATT and SNEGSKA (reference sequence). Trimming cost V 1 base and J 1 base, with 10 bases left between them. CDR3 coding DNA: TGCAGTGCTAGAGTACCGGGGGAGAACACTGAAGCTTTCTTT. This codes for CSARVPGENTEAFF.

The rearrangement links TRBV5-8 to TRBJ2-7, with D perhaps matching TRBD1 or TRBD2 (5 bases each). V shed 8 bases and J shed 0 bases, with 15 bases lying between them. CDR3 length equals 14 residues. CDR1 and CDR2 from the germline V gene are SGHTS and YDEGEE. In DNA form, the CDR3 reads TGTGCCAGGGCACCCGGGACCGACTCCTACGAGCAGTACTTC. This gives the protein CARAPGTDSYEQYF.

The chain uses TRBV7-2 and TRBJ2-6; D is unclear. The CDR3 sequence is 15 residues long. In germline, CDR1 is SGHTA, CDR2 FQGNSA. Trimming shortened V by 5 bases and J by 9 bases, and 17 bases separated the two germline ends. CDR3 amino acids: CASSPSARRLNVLTF. DNA for the CDR3: TGTGCCAGCAGCCCGTCGGCCCGACGTCTCAACGTCCTGACTTTC.

The V call is TRBV28, the J call TRBJ1-4; D not resolved. CDR1 and CDR2 from the germline V gene are MDHEN and SYDVKM. The CDR3 runs 12 residues. The V end was cut by 7 bases, the J end by 3 bases, with 6 bases between. The CDR3 nucleotides read TGTGCCAGCAAACTGGCTAATGAAAAACTGTTTTTT. Translation gives CASKLANEKLFF.

This clonotype was detected many times. The V gene is TRBV24-1, the J gene TRBJ2-3; TRBD2 agrees at 14 bases. V was pared by 3 bases and J by 4 bases, with 8 bases of the junction left unmatched. Germline CDR1 KGHDR, CDR2 SFDVKD. The CDR3 spans 18 residues. As DNA, the CDR3 is TGTGCCACCAGTGATGGAGGACTAGCGGGAGGAGTCGCAGATACGCAGTATTTT. This translates into CATSDGGLAGGVADTQYF.

The count of this clonotype is one. V usage is TRBV2 and J usage is TRBJ2-1; possible D gene TRBD1, 5 bases. The V and J ends lost 3 bases and 6 bases respectively, with 15 bases between them. Looked up from germline, CDR1 is SNHLY and CDR2 is FYNNEI. The CDR3 spans 15 residues. CDR3 residues: CASSDPREIRNEQFF. The CDR3 DNA reads as TGTGCCAGCAGTGACCCCAGGGAAATCCGCAATGAGCAGTTCTTC.

The chain combines TRBV12-3 or TRBV12-4 with TRBJ1-4, with 7 nucleotides matching TRBD1. The CDR3 sequence is 14 residues long. Losses at the gene ends were 10 bases for V and 8 bases for J; bases not matched to a gene: 13. The CDR3 loop is CATRSQGEGEKLFF. CDR3 DNA: TGTGCCACACGGAGTCAGGGGGAGGGGGAAAAACTGTTTTTT.

The table lists this clonotype with a few counts. The chain employs TRBV10-3 and TRBJ2-1; 12 positions match TRBD2. Trimming at V came to 4 bases and at J to 8 bases, leaving 0 bases not matched to a gene. This CDR3 spans 13 amino acids. The germline V gene encodes CDR1 ENHRY and CDR2 SYGVKD. The CDR3 DNA sequence: TGTGCCATCAGTGCTAGCGGGAGGGATGAGCAGTTCTTC. It yields the protein CAISASGRDEQFF.

This clonotype was counted between two and nine times. The CDR3 here is CASSNTRSGSPSEAFF. In DNA form, the CDR3 reads TGTGCCAGCAGCAACACCCGGAGCGGCTCTCCCTCTGAAGCTTTCTTT. The chain recombines TRBV7-9 with TRBJ1-1; D is ambiguous. Germline-derived CDR1 and CDR2 are SEHNR and FQNEAQ (reference sequence). The CDR3 sequence is 16 residues long. Between the trimmed V and J ends, which lost 5 bases and 6 bases, there was a span of 22 bases.